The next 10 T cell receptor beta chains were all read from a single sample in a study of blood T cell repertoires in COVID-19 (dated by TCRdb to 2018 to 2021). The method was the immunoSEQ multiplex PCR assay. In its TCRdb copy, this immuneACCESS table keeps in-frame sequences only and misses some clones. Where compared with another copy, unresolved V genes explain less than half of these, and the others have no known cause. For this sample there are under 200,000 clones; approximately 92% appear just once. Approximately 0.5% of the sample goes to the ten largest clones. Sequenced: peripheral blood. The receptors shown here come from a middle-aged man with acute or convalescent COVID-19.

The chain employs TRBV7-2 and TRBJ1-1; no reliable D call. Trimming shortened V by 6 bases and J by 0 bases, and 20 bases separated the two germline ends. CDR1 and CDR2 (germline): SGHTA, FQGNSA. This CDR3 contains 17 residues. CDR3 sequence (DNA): TGTGCCAGCAGTCCACCTAGGAAACACGAGATGAACACTGAAGCTTTCTTT. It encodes CASSPPRKHEMNTEAFF. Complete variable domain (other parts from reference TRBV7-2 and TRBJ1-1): GAGVSQSPSNKVTEKGKDVELRCDPISGHTALYWYRQSLGQGLEFLIYFQGNSAPDKSGLPSDRFSAERTGGSVSTLTIQRTQQEDSAVYLCASSPPRKHEMNTEAFFGQGTRLTVV.

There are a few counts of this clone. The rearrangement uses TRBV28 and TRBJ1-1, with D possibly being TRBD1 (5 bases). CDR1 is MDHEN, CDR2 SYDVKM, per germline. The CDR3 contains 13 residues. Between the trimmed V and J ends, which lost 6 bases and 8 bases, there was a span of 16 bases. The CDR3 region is CASRSRVWLEAFF. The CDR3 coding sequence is TGTGCCAGCAGATCCAGGGTTTGGCTAGAAGCTTTCTTT.

CDR3 nucleotides: TGCGCCAGCAGCCGAGGCCCGGGGACATCGAACACTGAAGCTTTCTTT. Protein: CASSRGPGTSNTEAFF. The chain employs TRBV5-1 and TRBJ1-1, with a weak D call TRBD1 (6 bases). CDR3 length: 16 amino acids. Per the germline V gene, CDR1 is SGHRS and CDR2 is YFSETQ. V lost 4 bases, J lost 1 base, and 17 bases lay in between.

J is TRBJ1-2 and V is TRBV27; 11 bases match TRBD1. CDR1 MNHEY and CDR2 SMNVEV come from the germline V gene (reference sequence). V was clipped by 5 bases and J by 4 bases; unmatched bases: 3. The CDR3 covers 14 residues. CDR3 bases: TGTGCCAGCAGTGGACAGGGGGCGTCCTATGGCTACACCTTC. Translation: CASSGQGASYGYTF.

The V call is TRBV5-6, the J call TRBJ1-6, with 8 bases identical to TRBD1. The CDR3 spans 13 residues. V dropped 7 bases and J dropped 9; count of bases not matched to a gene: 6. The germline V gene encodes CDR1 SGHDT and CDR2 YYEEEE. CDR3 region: CASRGQGGSPLHF. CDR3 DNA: TGTGCCAGCCGCGGACAGGGTGGTTCACCCCTCCACTTT.

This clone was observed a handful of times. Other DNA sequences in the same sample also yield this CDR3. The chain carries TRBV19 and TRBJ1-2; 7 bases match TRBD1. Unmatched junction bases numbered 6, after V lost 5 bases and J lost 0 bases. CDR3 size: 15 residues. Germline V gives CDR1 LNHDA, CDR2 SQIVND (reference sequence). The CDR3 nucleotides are TGTGCCAGTAGTTCGGGACAGCTAACTAACTATGGCTACACCTTC. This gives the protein CASSSGQLTNYGYTF.

The CDR3 coding sequence is TGTGCCAGCAGCTTGAGGTGGACTACCACCGGGGAGCTGTTTTTT. It encodes CASSLRWTTTGELFF. The chain links TRBV5-8 to TRBJ2-2, with TRBD2 as a possible D gene (6 bases). This CDR3 comprises 15 residues. The V gene's germline CDR1 is SGHTS and CDR2 YDEGEE. V shed 1 base and J shed 4 bases, with 11 bases lying between them.

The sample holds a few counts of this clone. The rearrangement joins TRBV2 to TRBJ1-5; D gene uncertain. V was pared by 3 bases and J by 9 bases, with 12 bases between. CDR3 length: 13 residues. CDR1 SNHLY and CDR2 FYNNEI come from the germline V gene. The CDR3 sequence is CASSEGRYGPQHF. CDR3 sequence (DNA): TGTGCCAGCAGTGAGGGCCGGTACGGGCCCCAGCATTTT.

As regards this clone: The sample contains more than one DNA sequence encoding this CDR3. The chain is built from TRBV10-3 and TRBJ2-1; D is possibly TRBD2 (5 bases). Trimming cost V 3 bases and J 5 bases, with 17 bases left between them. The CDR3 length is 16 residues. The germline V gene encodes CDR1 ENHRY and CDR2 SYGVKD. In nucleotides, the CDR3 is TGTGCCATCAGTGAACTAGTCGGGCCCAAAAACAATGAGCAGTTCTTC. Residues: CAISELVGPKNNEQFF.

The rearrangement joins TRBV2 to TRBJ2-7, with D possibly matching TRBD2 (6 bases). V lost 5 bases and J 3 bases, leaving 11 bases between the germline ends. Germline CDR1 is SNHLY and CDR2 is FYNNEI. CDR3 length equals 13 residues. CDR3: CASSRDFNYEQYF. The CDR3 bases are TGTGCCAGCAGTCGGGACTTCAACTACGAGCAGTACTTC.